Listed here are 6 T cell receptor beta chains from one sample, sequenced in a study of T-cell reconstitution after alpha-beta-depleted transplantation in children. Unique molecular identifiers were used in preparing the TCRbeta library. TCRdb ran MiXCR on the PCR reads and lists one entry per CDR3 protein. The data show about 72,000 distinct CDR3 sequences, with around 7.9% seen just once and approximately 2.4% held by the top ten. This sample comprised PBMCs from the stem cell graft donor, obtained from the stem cell graft. The receptors were sampled from a human donor who donated a stem cell graft to a child with acute lymphoblastic leukemia.

The CDR3 loop reads CASSLGRSITDTQYF. The CDR3 bases are TGTGCCAGCAGCTTGGGCAGGTCGATCACAGATACGCAGTATTTT. The J gene is TRBJ2-3, the V gene TRBV5-4; D is unresolved. CDR3 length: 15 residues. Germline V gene lookup returns CDR1 SGHNT and CDR2 YYREEE (reference sequence). V dropped 0 bases and J dropped 2 bases, with 10 bases sitting between them.

There are many counts of this clonotype. This chain uses TRBV11-3 with TRBJ2-2; either TRBD1 or TRBD2 may fit D (5 bases each). V gave up 4 bases and J gave up 1 base, with 7 bases separating them. The germline V gene encodes CDR1 SGHNT and CDR2 YENEEA. This CDR3 region has 14 residues. The DNA of the CDR3 is TGTGCCAGCAGCTGGGGGAGGAACACCGGGGAGCTGTTTTTT. This encodes CASSWGRNTGELFF.

In this sample, this clonotype turned up a few times. As DNA, the CDR3 is TGTGCCAGTAGTATTGCCAACTCTGGAAACACCATATATTTT. Its protein product is CASSIANSGNTIYF. The gene calls are TRBV19 and TRBJ1-3; D not certain. There are 14 residues in the CDR3. Trimming pared 3 bases from V and 0 bases from J, leaving 6 bases between. Germline-derived CDR1 and CDR2 are LNHDA and SQIVND (reference sequence).

This clonotype was seen a handful of times. The chain employs TRBV24-1 and TRBJ2-7; D might be TRBD1 (5 bases). Germline assignment: CDR1 KGHDR and CDR2 SFDVKD. The V end lost 7 bases, the J end lost 4 bases, and 7 bases lay between the germline ends. The CDR3 consists of 11 residues. CDR3 residues: CATSREYEQYF. The DNA for the CDR3 is TGTGCCACCAGCAGGGAATACGAGCAGTACTTC.

This clonotype was seen ten or more times. This chain links TRBV11-2 with TRBJ1-1; D gene ambiguous. The CDR3 is 13 residues long. V shed 2 bases and J shed 1 base, with 5 bases lying between them. From germline, CDR1 is SGHAT and CDR2 FQNNGV. The DNA for the CDR3 is TGTGCCAGCAGCTTATATAGGAACACTGAAGCTTTCTTT. It is translated as CASSLYRNTEAFF.

This clonotype was recorded many times. The chain links TRBV7-3 to TRBJ2-2, with TRBD1 identical over 7 bases. Germline V gene lookup returns CDR1 SGHTA and CDR2 FQGTGA. V was clipped by 6 bases and J by 8 bases; unmatched bases: 9. The CDR3 extends over 14 amino acids. The CDR3 region has the DNA TGTGCCAGCAGACCGGGACAGTTCACTGGGGAGCTGTTTTTT. This translates into CASRPGQFTGELFF.